The 5 T cell receptor beta chains below were found in one sample sequenced in a study of cytomegalovirus exposure and HLA in healthy donors. The PCR had 60 Vbeta and 13 Jbeta primers. Here immunoSEQ multiplex PCR was the method, and the copy in TCRdb shows in-frame clones only, minus some. This table has around 140,000 clones, roughly 74% appearing once. What was sequenced was PBMCs. The receptors derive from a woman under 30 in good health and CMV-seropositive.

This chain connects TRBV30 to TRBJ1-1, with 11 bases fitting TRBD1. CDR1 GTSNPN and CDR2 SVGIG come from the germline V gene (reference sequence). V shed 4 bases, J shed 4 bases, and the junction held 8 bases outside the gene matches. The CDR3 has 15 amino acids. The CDR3 sequence: CAWTLPGTGGTEAFF. The DNA of the CDR3 is TGTGCCTGGACCCTACCCGGGACAGGGGGCACTGAAGCTTTCTTT.

The sample holds one count of this clone. The chain combines TRBV27 with TRBJ2-4, with 7 bases matching TRBD1. The V gene end was trimmed by 6 bases and the J gene end by 6 bases; junction bases not matched to a gene: 8. The CDR3 runs to 14 residues. The V gene's germline CDR1 is MNHEY and CDR2 SMNVEV (reference sequence). The chain's CDR3 is CASRPGGSGNIQYF. DNA for the CDR3: TGTGCCAGCAGGCCAGGGGGATCGGGAAACATTCAGTACTTC.

This clone came up a few times. The chain carries TRBV2 and TRBJ1-5, with 8 bases aligning to TRBD1. Germline lookup yields CDR1 SNHLY and CDR2 FYNNEI. The CDR3 runs to 14 residues. Trimming cost V 4 bases and J 4 bases; bases outside gene matches: 3. CDR3 loop: CASSGQGPNQPQHF. CDR3 nucleotide sequence: TGTGCCAGCAGTGGACAGGGGCCGAATCAGCCCCAGCATTTT.

The chain employs TRBV5-1 and TRBJ2-2, with unresolved D. V was trimmed by 9 bases and J by 0 bases, leaving 3 bases between them. Germline V gives CDR1 SGHRS, CDR2 YFSETQ. CDR3 length equals 11 residues. DNA for the CDR3: TGCGCCACCTCGAACACCGGGGAGCTGTTTTTT. As protein: CATSNTGELFF.

The chain combines TRBV6-5 with TRBJ1-1; a possible D gene is TRBD1 (6 bases). The germline V gene has CDR1 MNHEY and CDR2 SVGAGI. The CDR3 is 13 residues long. The V end was cut by 11 bases, the J end by 1 base, with 14 bases between. The DNA for the CDR3 is TGTGCCGCACACAGGGTGGGGAACACTGAAGCTTTCTTT. The encoded protein is CAAHRVGNTEAFF.